This paragraph reports one T cell receptor beta chain. The target antigen is unknown. The data originate from a study of blood T cells in healthy people across ages. Roughly 9.5 milliliters of peripheral blood were drawn from each donor into EDTA-treated tubes. Study-level points and caveats: The diversity estimates, figures obtained from one million T cells, were considered underestimates.

For the second PCR, which ran for 7 to 11 cycles, a sample-barcoded 5' primer and a J-beta primer mix were used. TCRdb re-called the 5' RACE reads through MiXCR, storing one row per CDR3 protein. The data show approximately 1,000,000 distinct CDR3 sequences, 40% to 55% seen once. The sample comprised blood. The TCR comes from a woman aged 55 to 70 in good health.

The CDR3 region has the DNA TGCAGCGTTCCACTCTTGGGGGGCTCGGGCTATGGCTACACCTTC. This codes for CSVPLLGGSGYGYTF. The J gene is TRBJ1-2, the V gene TRBV29-1, with a tentative D call TRBD1 (6 bases). This CDR3 has 15 residues. Trimming removed 5 bases from V and 4 bases from J, with 20 bases in between. Germline-derived CDR1 and CDR2 are SQVTM and ANQGSEA. Full variable domain (outside the CDR3, taken from reference TRBV29-1 and TRBJ1-2): SAVISQKPSRDICQRGTSLTIQCQVDSQVTMMFWYRQQPGQSLTLIATANQGSEATYESGFVIDKFPISRPNLTFSTLTVSNMSPEDSSIYLCSVPLLGGSGYGYTFGSGTRLTVV.